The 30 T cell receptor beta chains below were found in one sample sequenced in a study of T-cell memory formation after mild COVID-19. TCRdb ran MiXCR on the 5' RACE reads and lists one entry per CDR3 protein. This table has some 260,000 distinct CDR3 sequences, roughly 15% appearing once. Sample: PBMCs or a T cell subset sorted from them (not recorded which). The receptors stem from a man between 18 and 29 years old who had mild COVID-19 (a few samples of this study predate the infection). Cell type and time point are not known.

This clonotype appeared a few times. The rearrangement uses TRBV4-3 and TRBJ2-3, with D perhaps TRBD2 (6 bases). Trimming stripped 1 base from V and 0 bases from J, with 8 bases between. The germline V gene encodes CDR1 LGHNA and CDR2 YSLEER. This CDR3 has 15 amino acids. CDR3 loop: CASSQGLASTDTQYF. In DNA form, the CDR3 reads TGCGCCAGCAGCCAAGGGCTAGCGAGCACAGATACGCAGTATTTT.

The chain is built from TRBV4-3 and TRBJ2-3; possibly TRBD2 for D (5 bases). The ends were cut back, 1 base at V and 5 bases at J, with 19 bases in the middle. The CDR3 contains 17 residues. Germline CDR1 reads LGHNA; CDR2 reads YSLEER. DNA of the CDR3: TGCGCCAGCAGCCAAGTCGGCATTGAGCGGTACAGAGATACGCAGTATTTT. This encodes CASSQVGIERYRDTQYF.

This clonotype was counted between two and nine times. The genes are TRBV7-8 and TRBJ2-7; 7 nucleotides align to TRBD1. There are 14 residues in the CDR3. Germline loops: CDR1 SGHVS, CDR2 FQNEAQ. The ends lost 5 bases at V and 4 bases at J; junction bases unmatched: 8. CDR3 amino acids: CASSKGTVQYEQYF. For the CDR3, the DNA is TGTGCCAGCAGCAAAGGGACAGTACAATACGAGCAGTACTTC.

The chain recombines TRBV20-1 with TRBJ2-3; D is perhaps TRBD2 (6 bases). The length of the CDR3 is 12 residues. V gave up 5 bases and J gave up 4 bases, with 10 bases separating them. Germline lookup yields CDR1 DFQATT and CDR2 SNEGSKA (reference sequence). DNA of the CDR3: TGCAGTGCTCAGGGCGGGGCAGATACGCAGTATTTT. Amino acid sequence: CSAQGGADTQYF.

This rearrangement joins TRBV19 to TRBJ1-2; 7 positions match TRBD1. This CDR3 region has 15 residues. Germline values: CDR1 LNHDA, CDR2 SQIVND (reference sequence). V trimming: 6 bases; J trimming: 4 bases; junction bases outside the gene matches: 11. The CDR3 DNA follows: TGTGCCAGTAGCCCATCTGGGACAGCCGCCTATGGCTACACCTTC. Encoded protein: CASSPSGTAAYGYTF.

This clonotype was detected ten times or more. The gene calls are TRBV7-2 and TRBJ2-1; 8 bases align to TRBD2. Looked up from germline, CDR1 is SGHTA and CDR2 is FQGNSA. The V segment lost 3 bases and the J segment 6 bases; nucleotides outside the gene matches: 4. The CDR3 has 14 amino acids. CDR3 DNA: TGTGCCAGCAGCTTGGAGCGGGGGCTCAATGAGCAGTTCTTC. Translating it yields CASSLERGLNEQFF.

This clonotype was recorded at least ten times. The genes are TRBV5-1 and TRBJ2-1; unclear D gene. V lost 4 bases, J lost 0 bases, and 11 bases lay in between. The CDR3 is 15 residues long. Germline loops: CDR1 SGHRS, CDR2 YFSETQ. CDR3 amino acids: CASSRIRVSYNEQFF. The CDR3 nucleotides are TGCGCCAGCAGCCGTATACGAGTCTCCTACAATGAGCAGTTCTTC. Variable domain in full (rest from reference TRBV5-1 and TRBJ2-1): KAGVTQTPRYLIKTRGQQVTLSCSPISGHRSVSWYQQTPGQGLQFLFEYFSETQRNKGNFPGRFSGRQFSNSRSEMNVSTLELGDSALYLCASSRIRVSYNEQFFGPGTRLTVL.

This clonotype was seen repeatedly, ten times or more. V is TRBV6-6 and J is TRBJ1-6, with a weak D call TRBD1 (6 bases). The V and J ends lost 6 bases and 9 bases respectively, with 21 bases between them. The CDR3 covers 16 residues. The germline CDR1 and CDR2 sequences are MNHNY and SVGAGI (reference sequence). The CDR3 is CASSPTPDRLTSPLHF. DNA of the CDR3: TGTGCCAGCAGCCCGACGCCAGACAGGCTCACTTCACCCCTCCACTTT.

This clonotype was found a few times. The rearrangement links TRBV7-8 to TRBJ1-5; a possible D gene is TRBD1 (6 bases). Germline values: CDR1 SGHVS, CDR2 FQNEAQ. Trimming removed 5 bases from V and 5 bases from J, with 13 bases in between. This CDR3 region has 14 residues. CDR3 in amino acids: CASSIDRMHQPQHF. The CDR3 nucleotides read TGTGCCAGCAGCATAGACAGGATGCATCAGCCCCAGCATTTT.

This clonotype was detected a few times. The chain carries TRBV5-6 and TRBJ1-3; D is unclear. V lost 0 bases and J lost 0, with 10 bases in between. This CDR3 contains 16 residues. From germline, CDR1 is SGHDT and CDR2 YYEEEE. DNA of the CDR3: TGTGCCAGCAGCTTGGGGCCTTGGGGCTCTGGAAACACCATATATTTT. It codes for CASSLGPWGSGNTIYF.

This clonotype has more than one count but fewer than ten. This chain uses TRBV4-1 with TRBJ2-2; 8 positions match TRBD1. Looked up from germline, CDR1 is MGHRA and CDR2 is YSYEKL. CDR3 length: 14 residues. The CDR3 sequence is CASKDRARAGELFF. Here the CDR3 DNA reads TGCGCTTCGAAGGACAGGGCGAGGGCCGGGGAGCTGTTTTTT.

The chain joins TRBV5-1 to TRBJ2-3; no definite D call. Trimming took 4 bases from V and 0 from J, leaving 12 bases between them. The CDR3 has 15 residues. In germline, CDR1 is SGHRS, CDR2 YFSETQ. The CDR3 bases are TGCGCCAGCAGCATCGGTGGGTCTAGCACAGATACGCAGTATTTT. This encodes CASSIGGSSTDTQYF.

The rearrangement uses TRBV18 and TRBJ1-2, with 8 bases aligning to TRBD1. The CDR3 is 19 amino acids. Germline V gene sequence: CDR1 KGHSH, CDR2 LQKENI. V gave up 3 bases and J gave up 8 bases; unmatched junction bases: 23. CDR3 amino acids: CASSPYLPIPADRGLGYTF. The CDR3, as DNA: TGTGCCAGCTCACCCTACCTACCAATCCCGGCTGACAGGGGTTTGGGCTACACCTTC.

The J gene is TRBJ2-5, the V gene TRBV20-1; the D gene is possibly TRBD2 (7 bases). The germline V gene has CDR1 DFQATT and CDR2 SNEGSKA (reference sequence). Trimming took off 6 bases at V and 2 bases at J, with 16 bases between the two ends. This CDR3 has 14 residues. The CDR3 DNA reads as TGCAGTGCCCCGGTGGGGGGGCTGCAAGAGACCCAGTACTTC. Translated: CSAPVGGLQETQYF.

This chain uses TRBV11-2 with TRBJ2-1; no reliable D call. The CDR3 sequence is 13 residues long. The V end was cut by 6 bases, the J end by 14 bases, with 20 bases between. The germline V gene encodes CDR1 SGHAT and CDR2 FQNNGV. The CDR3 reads CASRRAPATTEFF. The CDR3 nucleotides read TGTGCCAGCAGGCGTGCGCCAGCCACAACGGAGTTCTTC.

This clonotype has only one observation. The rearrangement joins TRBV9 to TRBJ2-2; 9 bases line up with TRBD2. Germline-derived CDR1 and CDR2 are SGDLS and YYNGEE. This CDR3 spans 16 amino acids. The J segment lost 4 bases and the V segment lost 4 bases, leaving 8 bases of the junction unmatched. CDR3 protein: CASSSIAGALTGELFF. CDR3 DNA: TGTGCCAGCAGCTCAATAGCGGGGGCCCTCACCGGGGAGCTGTTTTTT.

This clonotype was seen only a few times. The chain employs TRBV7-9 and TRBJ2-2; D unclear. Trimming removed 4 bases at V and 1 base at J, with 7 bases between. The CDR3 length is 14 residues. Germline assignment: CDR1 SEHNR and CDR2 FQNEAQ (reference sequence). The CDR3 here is CASSSGRNTGELFF. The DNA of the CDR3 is TGTGCCAGCAGCTCCGGGCGGAACACCGGGGAGCTGTTTTTT.

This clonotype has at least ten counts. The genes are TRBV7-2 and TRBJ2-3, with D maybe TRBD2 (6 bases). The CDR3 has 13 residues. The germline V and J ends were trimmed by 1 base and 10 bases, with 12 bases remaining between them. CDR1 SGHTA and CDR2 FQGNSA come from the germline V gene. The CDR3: CASSLDVREAQYF. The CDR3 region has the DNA TGTGCCAGCAGCTTAGATGTCAGGGAGGCGCAGTATTTT.

In DNA form, the CDR3 reads TGTGCCAGCAGACAGGGTATAGGGGAGACCCAGTACTTC. Residues: CASRQGIGETQYF. The rearrangement links TRBV2 to TRBJ2-5, with TRBD1 as a possible D gene (6 bases). Germline CDR1 and CDR2: SNHLY and FYNNEI. The germline V and J ends were trimmed by 6 bases and 5 bases, with 13 bases remaining between them. The CDR3 consists of 13 residues.

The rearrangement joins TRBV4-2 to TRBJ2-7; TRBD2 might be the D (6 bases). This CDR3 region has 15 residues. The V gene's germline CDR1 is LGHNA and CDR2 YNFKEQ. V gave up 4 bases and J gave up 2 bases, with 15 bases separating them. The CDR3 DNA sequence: TGTGCCAGCAGCCGGCACGGGACTCTAACCTACGAGCAGTACTTC. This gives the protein CASSRHGTLTYEQYF.

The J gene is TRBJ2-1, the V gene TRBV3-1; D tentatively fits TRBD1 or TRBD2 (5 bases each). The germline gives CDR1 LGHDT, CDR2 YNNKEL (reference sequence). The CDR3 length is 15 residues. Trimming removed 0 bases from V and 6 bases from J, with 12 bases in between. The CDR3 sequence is CASSQERGWVNEQFF. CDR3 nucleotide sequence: TGTGCCAGCAGCCAAGAGAGGGGATGGGTCAATGAGCAGTTCTTC.

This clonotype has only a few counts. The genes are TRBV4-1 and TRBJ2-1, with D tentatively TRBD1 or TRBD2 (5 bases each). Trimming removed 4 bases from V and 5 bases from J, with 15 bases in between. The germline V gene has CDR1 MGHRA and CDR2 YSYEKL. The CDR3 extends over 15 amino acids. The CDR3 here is CASSPGTVSNNEQFF. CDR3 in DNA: TGCGCCAGCAGCCCCGGGACGGTCTCTAACAATGAGCAGTTCTTC.

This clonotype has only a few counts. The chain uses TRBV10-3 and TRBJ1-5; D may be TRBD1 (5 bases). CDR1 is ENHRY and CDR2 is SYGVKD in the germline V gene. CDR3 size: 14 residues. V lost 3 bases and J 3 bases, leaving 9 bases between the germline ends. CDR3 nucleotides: TGTGCCATCAGTGAAGACAGAGACAATCAGCCCCAGCATTTT. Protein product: CAISEDRDNQPQHF.

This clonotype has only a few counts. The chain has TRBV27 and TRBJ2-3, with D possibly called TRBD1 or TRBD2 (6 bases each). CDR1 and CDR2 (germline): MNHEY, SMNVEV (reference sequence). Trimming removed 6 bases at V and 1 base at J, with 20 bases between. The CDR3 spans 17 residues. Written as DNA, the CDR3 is TGTGCCAGCAGCGCCCGGGGGCGGGGAAGGGGCACAGATACGCAGTATTTT. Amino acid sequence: CASSARGRGRGTDTQYF.

CDR3: CASKRTGVVGGYTF. Here the CDR3 DNA reads TGTGCCAGTAAACGGACAGGGGTAGTGGGTGGCTACACCTTC. This chain links TRBV19 with TRBJ1-2, with 9 bases identical to TRBD1. J was trimmed by 7 bases and V by 7 bases; bases with no gene match: 10. CDR1 and CDR2 (germline): LNHDA, SQIVND (reference sequence). The CDR3 sequence is 14 residues long.

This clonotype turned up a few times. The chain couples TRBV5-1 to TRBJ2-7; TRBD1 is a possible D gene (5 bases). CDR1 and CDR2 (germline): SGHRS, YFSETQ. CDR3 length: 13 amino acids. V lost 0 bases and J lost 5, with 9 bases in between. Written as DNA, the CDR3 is TGCGCCAGCAGCTTGGTAGGGGTCGACGAGCAGTACTTC. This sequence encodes CASSLVGVDEQYF.

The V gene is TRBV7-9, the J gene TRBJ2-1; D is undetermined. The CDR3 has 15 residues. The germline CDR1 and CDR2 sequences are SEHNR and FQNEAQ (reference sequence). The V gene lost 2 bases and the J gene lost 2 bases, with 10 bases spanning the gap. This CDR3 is CASSLTRTAYNEQFF. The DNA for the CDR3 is TGTGCCAGCAGCTTAACCAGGACCGCCTACAATGAGCAGTTCTTC. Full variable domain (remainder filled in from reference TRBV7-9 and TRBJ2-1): DTGVSQNPRHKITKRGQNVTFRCDPISEHNRLYWYRQTLGQGPEFLTYFQNEAQLEKSRLLSDRFSAERPKGSFSTLEIQRTEQGDSAMYLCASSLTRTAYNEQFFGPGTRLTVL.

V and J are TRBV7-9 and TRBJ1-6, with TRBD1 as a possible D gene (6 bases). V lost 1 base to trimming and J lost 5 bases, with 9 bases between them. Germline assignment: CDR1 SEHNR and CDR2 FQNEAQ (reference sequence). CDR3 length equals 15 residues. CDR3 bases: TGTGCCAGCAGCTTAGAAGGACAGAATAATTCACCCCTCCACTTT. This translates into CASSLEGQNNSPLHF.

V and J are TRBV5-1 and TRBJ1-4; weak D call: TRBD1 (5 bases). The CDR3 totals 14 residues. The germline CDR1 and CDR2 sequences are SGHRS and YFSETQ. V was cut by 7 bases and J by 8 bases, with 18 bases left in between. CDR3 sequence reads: CASAPGTASEKLFF. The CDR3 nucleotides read TGCGCCAGCGCGCCCGGGACGGCTTCGGAAAAACTGTTTTTT.

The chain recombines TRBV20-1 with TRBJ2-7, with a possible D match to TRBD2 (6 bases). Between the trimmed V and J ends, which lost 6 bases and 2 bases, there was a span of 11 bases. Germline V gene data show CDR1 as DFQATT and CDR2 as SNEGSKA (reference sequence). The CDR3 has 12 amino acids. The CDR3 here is CSAPAGTYEQYF. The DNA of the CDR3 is TGCAGTGCCCCGGCGGGAACCTACGAGCAGTACTTC.